The next 16 T cell receptor beta chains were all read from a single sample in a study of T cells in Graves' hyperthyroidism and ophthalmopathy. Amplified TCR beta CDR3 regions came from RNA transcripts. The HTBI primer set drove a first-round RT-PCR of the TCR CDR3. From the multiplex PCR reads, TCRdb called clonotypes with MiXCR, one entry per CDR3 protein. This sample has some 460,000 distinct CDR3 sequences, with 15% to 18% found just once. The specimen sequenced was blood. These receptors originate from a woman under 30 with Graves' hyperthyroidism.

This chain connects TRBV4-1 to TRBJ2-5; TRBD1 might be the D (6 bases). The CDR3 is made up of 14 amino acids. V was clipped by 4 bases and J by 5 bases, with 14 bases between them. The germline gives CDR1 MGHRA, CDR2 YSYEKL. In nucleotides, the CDR3 is TGCGCCAGCAGCCCCACGGGACAAGAGGAGACCCAGTACTTC. This translates into CASSPTGQEETQYF.

This clonotype was picked up many times. This chain uses TRBV2 with TRBJ1-2; the D gene is possibly TRBD1 (5 bases). In germline, CDR1 is SNHLY, CDR2 FYNNEI. V was clipped by 3 bases and J by 5 bases, with 16 bases between them. CDR3 length equals 15 residues. Written as DNA, the CDR3 is TGTGCCAGCAGTGATGTACAGGCGGGAGGGTATGGCTACACCTTC. This codes for CASSDVQAGGYGYTF.

The V gene is TRBV27, the J gene TRBJ1-5; D is ambiguous. The CDR3 extends over 15 amino acids. Trimming removed 6 bases from V and 6 bases from J, with 18 bases in between. Per germline, CDR1 MNHEY and CDR2 SMNVEV (reference sequence). Here the CDR3 reads CASRILPSSAQPQHF. CDR3 bases: TGTGCCAGCAGGATACTACCGTCGTCAGCTCAGCCCCAGCATTTT.

The rearrangement links TRBV20-1 to TRBJ2-5; 8 bases map to TRBD1. After removal of 4 bases from V and 0 bases from J, the junction contained 1 base not matched to a gene. CDR1 is DFQATT and CDR2 is SNEGSKA in the germline V gene (reference sequence). This CDR3 is built from 13 residues. In nucleotides, the CDR3 is TGCAGTGCTAACAGGGGGAACCAAGAGACCCAGTACTTC. Its translation is CSANRGNQETQYF.

This clonotype has just a few counts. A much larger clone differs by one base, so this may be a read error. This chain uses TRBV10-3 with TRBJ1-1, with a weak D call TRBD1 (5 bases). The germline CDR1 and CDR2 sequences are ENHRY and SYGVKD. V lost 2 bases, J lost 1 base, and 11 bases lay in between. The CDR3 runs to 15 residues. DNA for the CDR3: TGTGCCATCAGTGAGGGCCTAGGGGAGAACACTGAAGCTTTCTTT. Protein sequence: CAISEGLGENTEAFF.

The sample holds many counts of this clonotype. The chain employs TRBV3-1 and TRBJ1-6, with D perhaps matching TRBD1 (5 bases). The length of the CDR3 is 15 residues. V lost 0 bases to trimming and J lost 8 bases, with 11 bases between them. Germline V CDR1 and CDR2: LGHDT, YNNKEL (reference sequence). The CDR3 protein is CASSQDPAGYSPLHF. The CDR3 nucleotides are TGTGCCAGCAGCCAAGATCCGGCAGGGTATTCACCCCTCCACTTT.

This clonotype was picked up a small number of times. The CDR3, as DNA: TGCAGCGTTGGTGGAGGTTCGCGGGGAAACACCATATATTTT. Translating it yields CSVGGGSRGNTIYF. This sequence joins TRBV29-1 and TRBJ1-3; unclear D gene. Looked up from germline, CDR1 is SQVTM and CDR2 is ANQGSEA. CDR3 length: 14 amino acids. V dropped 4 bases and J dropped 4 bases, with 14 bases sitting between them.

Ten or more counts support this clonotype. The chain combines TRBV12-3 or TRBV12-4 with TRBJ1-5; a weak D match, TRBD1 (5 bases). Trimming took off 0 bases at V and 0 bases at J, with 9 bases between the two ends. CDR3 length equals 16 residues. The CDR3 coding sequence is TGTGCCAGCAGTTTAGCGTTGGGGGATAGCAATCAGCCCCAGCATTTT. This encodes CASSLALGDSNQPQHF.

The rearrangement joins TRBV19 to TRBJ2-1, with D possibly matching TRBD2 (5 bases). The V and J ends lost 1 base and 5 bases respectively, with 6 bases between them. The CDR3 consists of 13 residues. From germline, CDR1 is LNHDA and CDR2 SQIVND (reference sequence). This CDR3 is CASSIGGNNEQFF. CDR3 DNA sequence: TGTGCCAGTAGTATAGGAGGGAACAATGAGCAGTTCTTC.

In its sample, this clonotype was seen many times. The chain joins TRBV7-9 to TRBJ2-3; tentative D call: TRBD2 (6 bases). Trimming pared 3 bases from V and 3 bases from J, leaving 16 bases between. Germline V gene sequence: CDR1 SEHNR, CDR2 FQNEAQ (reference sequence). This CDR3 spans 16 amino acids. CDR3 amino acids: CASSFLPGRKTDTQYF. For the CDR3, the DNA is TGTGCCAGCAGCTTCTTGCCAGGGAGGAAGACAGATACGCAGTATTTT.

In its sample, this clonotype was seen many times. The chain combines TRBV5-5 with TRBJ2-3; no definite D call. The germline CDR1 and CDR2 sequences are SGHKS and YYEKEE (reference sequence). The CDR3 length is 13 residues. With 4 bases removed from V and 6 bases from J, the gap between germline ends came to 12 bases. CDR3 coding DNA: TGTGCCAGCAGCCTTCGGTGGATGGATACGCAGTATTTT. Translated: CASSLRWMDTQYF.

In the case of this clonotype: Since a much larger clone is just one base distant, this may be a read error. The CDR3 carries no conserved terminal phenylalanine or tryptophan, so it likely arises from a read error. The chain is built from TRBV3-1 and TRBJ1-3; D gene ambiguous. V lost 0 bases and J lost 0, with 9 bases in between. From germline, CDR1 is LGHDT and CDR2 YNNKEL (reference sequence). The CDR3 runs 16 residues. The CDR3 loop is CASSQDTPNSGNTIYL. The CDR3 DNA sequence: TGTGCCAGCAGCCAAGATACCCCAAACTCTGGAAACACCATATATCTT.

Ten or more counts support this clonotype. V usage is TRBV14 and J usage is TRBJ2-3; D may correspond to TRBD1 or TRBD2 (5 bases each). The CDR3 covers 15 residues. Trimming cost V 5 bases and J 4 bases, with 16 bases left between them. In germline, CDR1 is SGHDN, CDR2 FVKESK. The CDR3 coding sequence is TGTGCCAGCAGCGTCGGGGCAGGGAACGCAGATACGCAGTATTTT. It codes for CASSVGAGNADTQYF.

This clonotype was recorded a few times. The chain is built from TRBV20-1 and TRBJ1-5, with TRBD1 as a possible D gene (6 bases). Germline V gives CDR1 DFQATT, CDR2 SNEGSKA (reference sequence). The ends were cut back, 1 base at V and 4 bases at J, with 11 bases in the middle. This CDR3 is built from 14 residues. The CDR3 loop is CSARAGAGNQPQHF. The CDR3, as DNA: TGCAGTGCTAGAGCGGGGGCAGGGAATCAGCCCCAGCATTTT.

This clonotype was recorded at least ten times. The rearrangement joins TRBV20-1 to TRBJ2-5, with D maybe TRBD2 (5 bases). CDR1 and CDR2 from the germline V gene are DFQATT and SNEGSKA (reference sequence). The CDR3 contains 12 residues. V gave up 0 bases and J gave up 5 bases, with 7 bases separating them. This chain's CDR3 is CSAREPGETQYF. CDR3 DNA: TGCAGTGCTAGAGAACCGGGGGAGACCCAGTACTTC.

This sequence joins TRBV19 and TRBJ1-5; 7 bases map to TRBD1. CDR1 and CDR2 (germline): LNHDA, SQIVND (reference sequence). The V segment lost 6 bases and the J segment 4 bases; nucleotides outside the gene matches: 6. CDR3 length equals 14 residues. This CDR3 is CASRDGTVNQPQHF. DNA for the CDR3: TGTGCCAGTAGAGACGGGACAGTTAATCAGCCCCAGCATTTT. The whole variable domain, filled in from reference TRBV19 and TRBJ1-5, reads DGGITQSPKYLFRKEGQNVTLSCEQNLNHDAMYWYRQDPGQGLRLIYYSQIVNDFQKGDIAEGYSVSREKKESFPLTVTSAQKNPTAFYLCASRDGTVNQPQHFGDGTRLSIL.